The 25 T cell receptor beta chains given below trace back to one sample, sequenced in a study of Graves' ophthalmopathy and Graves' hyperthyroidism. RNA transcripts were the source from which TCR beta CDR3 regions were amplified. HTBI primers served in a first-round RT-PCR, which a second-round multiplex PCR followed. TCRdb fed the multiplex PCR reads into MiXCR, producing one record per CDR3 protein. The sample shows more than 45,000 distinct CDR3 sequences, around 48% of them seen only once. The source material was peripheral blood. Receptors were obtained from an adult man with Graves' ophthalmopathy.

This clonotype has ten or more counts. The CDR3 is CASSRGTGALNTEAFF. CDR3 nucleotide sequence: TGTGCCAGCAGCCGAGGGACAGGAGCCCTGAACACTGAAGCTTTCTTT. V usage is TRBV4-2 and J usage is TRBJ1-1, with TRBD1 matching 8 bases. The CDR3 sequence is 16 residues long. Trimming cost V 4 bases and J 0 bases; bases outside gene matches: 7. Germline assignment: CDR1 LGHNA and CDR2 YNFKEQ.

In nucleotides, the CDR3 is TGTGCCAGCAGCCAACCTAGGACAGGGCACACCGGGGAGCTGTTTTTT. It specifies CASSQPRTGHTGELFF. The chain has TRBV4-2 and TRBJ2-2, with 8 bases identical to TRBD1. V shed 2 bases and J 3 bases; nucleotides not matched to a gene: 5. Germline CDR1 LGHNA, CDR2 YNFKEQ. The CDR3 length is 16 residues.

This clonotype occurred many times. This chain links TRBV11-2 with TRBJ1-2; 7 bases map to TRBD1. The CDR3 has 13 residues. Per the germline V gene, CDR1 is SGHAT and CDR2 is FQNNGV. The junction had 3 bases not matched to a gene; V was cut back by 5 bases and J by 3 bases. CDR3 loop: CASSRQGDYGYTF. DNA of the CDR3: TGTGCCAGCAGCCGACAGGGTGACTATGGCTACACCTTC.

In its sample, this clonotype ranks as medium-sized. V and J are TRBV2 and TRBJ1-2; D might be TRBD1 (5 bases). The germline CDR1 and CDR2 sequences are SNHLY and FYNNEI. The CDR3 length is 14 residues. The V gene lost 4 bases and the J gene lost 0 bases, with 9 bases spanning the gap. CDR3 bases: TGTGCCAGCAGTGCGAGGGACCCTAACTATGGCTACACCTTC. Translated: CASSARDPNYGYTF.

This clonotype was seen repeatedly, ten times or more. The chain combines TRBV30 with TRBJ1-1; a weak D match, TRBD1 (5 bases). CDR1 and CDR2 from the germline V gene are GTSNPN and SVGIG (reference sequence). The V end lost 4 bases, the J end lost 5 bases, and 17 bases lay between the germline ends. The CDR3 covers 14 residues. The CDR3 is CAWTFGGDRTEAFF. In DNA form, the CDR3 reads TGTGCCTGGACGTTCGGGGGGGATCGGACTGAAGCTTTCTTT.

Relative to its sample, this clonotype is medium-sized. J is TRBJ1-6 and V is TRBV7-8; D is unclear. CDR3 size: 16 residues. Germline CDR1 is SGHVS and CDR2 is FQNEAQ. V shed 1 base and J shed 14 bases, with 21 bases lying between them. CDR3 in amino acids: CASSLVTQSLSSALHF. The CDR3 DNA reads as TGTGCCAGCAGCTTAGTAACGCAGTCCTTAAGCTCGGCCCTCCACTTT.

The chain joins TRBV2 to TRBJ2-5, with 7 bases matching TRBD1. Losses at the gene ends were 9 bases for V and 2 bases for J; bases not matched to a gene: 6. The CDR3 extends over 13 amino acids. CDR1 is SNHLY and CDR2 is FYNNEI in the germline V gene. The CDR3 region has the DNA TGTGCCAGTTATGGACAGGCTCAAGAGACCCAGTACTTC. It encodes CASYGQAQETQYF. Using reference TRBV2 and TRBJ2-5 for the parts outside the CDR3, the full variable domain is EPEVTQTPSHQVTQMGQEVILRCVPISNHLYFYWYRQILGQKVEFLVSFYNNEISEKSEIFDDQFSVERPDGSNFTLKIRSTKLEDSAMYFCASYGQAQETQYFGPGTRLLVL.

This clonotype was seen repeatedly, ten times or more. The rearrangement links TRBV28 to TRBJ2-7; D not certain. Trimming took 6 bases from V and 4 from J, leaving 7 bases between them. This CDR3 region has 11 residues. The germline V gene has CDR1 MDHEN and CDR2 SYDVKM. In DNA, the CDR3 is TGTGCCAGCAGACGATGGTACGAGCAGTACTTC. Residues: CASRRWYEQYF. Filled out from reference TRBV28 and TRBJ2-7, the complete variable domain reads DVKVTQSSRYLVKRTGEKVFLECVQDMDHENMFWYRQDPGLGLRLIYFSYDVKMKEKGDIPEGYSVSREKKERFSLILESASTNQTSMYLCASRRWYEQYFGPGTRLTVT.

This clonotype was counted ten times or more. A much larger clone lies a single base off, so this may be a read error. This chain connects TRBV19 to TRBJ1-5; D unclear. Germline V gene data show CDR1 as LNHDA and CDR2 as SQIVND (reference sequence). V lost 7 bases, J lost 9 bases, and 16 bases lay in between. The CDR3 has 13 amino acids. The DNA of the CDR3 is TGTGCCAGTAATGGAGAGATATCTCGGCCCCAGCATTTT. It yields the protein CASNGEISRPQHF.

This clonotype has ten or more counts. The rearrangement uses TRBV6-1 and TRBJ1-2, with a tentative D call TRBD1 (5 bases). The V gene's germline CDR1 is MNHNS and CDR2 SASEGT. The CDR3 runs to 13 residues. Trimming cost V 8 bases and J 4 bases, with 14 bases left between them. The CDR3: CASPGRSFYGYTF. CDR3 bases: TGTGCCAGCCCGGGACGGAGCTTCTATGGCTACACCTTC.

This clonotype was counted many times. The DNA of the CDR3 is TGTGCCAGCAGTGAAGTGAGGGGCTACACCTTC. Translation: CASSEVRGYTF. The gene calls are TRBV6-1 and TRBJ1-2; D gene unclear. Germline V lookup: CDR1 MNHNS, CDR2 SASEGT. This CDR3 contains 11 residues. Trimming shortened V by 1 base and J by 8 bases, and 5 bases separated the two germline ends.

This chain joins TRBV9 and TRBJ1-1; no clear D gene. The CDR3 length is 13 residues. V lost 0 bases and J lost 1, with 4 bases in between. The germline gives CDR1 SGDLS, CDR2 YYNGEE. The CDR3 nucleotides read TGTGCCAGCAGCGTAGACGGGAACACTGAAGCTTTCTTT. Its translation: CASSVDGNTEAFF. The full variable domain, rest sourced from reference TRBV9 and TRBJ1-1, is DSGVTQTPKHLITATGQRVTLRCSPRSGDLSVYWYQQSLDQGLQFLIQYYNGEERAKGNILERFSAQQFPDLHSELNLSSLELGDSALYFCASSVDGNTEAFFGQGTRLTVV.

The chain joins TRBV7-9 to TRBJ1-5; the match to TRBD1 covers 9 bases. The CDR3 has 15 amino acids. CDR1 and CDR2 (germline): SEHNR, FQNEAQ (reference sequence). J was trimmed by 3 bases and V by 5 bases; bases with no gene match: 5. The CDR3 loop is CASSIGTGSNQPQHF. The CDR3 nucleotides read TGTGCCAGCAGCATTGGGACAGGGTCCAATCAGCCCCAGCATTTT.

The J gene is TRBJ2-1, the V gene TRBV29-1, with D tentatively TRBD2 (6 bases). This CDR3 is 14 amino acids long. Germline V CDR1 and CDR2: SQVTM, ANQGSEA. Trimming left V 3 bases short and J 2 bases short, with 11 bases between. The CDR3 DNA reads as TGCAGCGTTGATTGTAGCGGACCCTACAATGAGCAGTTCTTC. Translation: CSVDCSGPYNEQFF.

As to this clonotype: A read error may account for a junction end that differs from germline. V gene TRBV20-1 combines with J gene TRBJ2-3, with 8 nucleotides matching TRBD2. The CDR3 loop spans 13 amino acids. Germline-derived CDR1 and CDR2 are DFQATT and SNEGSKA (reference sequence). The CDR3 region is CSARFGLAGAQCF. The CDR3 DNA follows: TGCAGTGCTAGATTCGGGCTAGCGGGTGCGCAGTGTTTT.

Worth noting for this clonotype: Its ends do not fully match the called genes, so a read error is possible. CDR3 amino acids: CSATAKTTNTGELFF. The CDR3 DNA reads TGCAGTGCTACGGCAAAAACTACGAATACCGGGGAGCTGTTTTTT. The chain has TRBV20-1 and TRBJ2-2; D ambiguous. Germline-derived CDR1 and CDR2 are DFQATT and SNEGSKA (reference sequence). This CDR3 comprises 15 residues.

This sequence joins TRBV2 and TRBJ2-1; TRBD2 agrees at 12 bases. This CDR3 spans 16 amino acids. The trim removed 5 bases at V and 9 bases at J, leaving 11 bases unmatched. Germline assignment: CDR1 SNHLY and CDR2 FYNNEI. The CDR3 spells CASSPQLVLAGGEQFF. CDR3 DNA sequence: TGTGCCAGCAGTCCACAGTTGGTACTAGCGGGAGGTGAGCAGTTCTTC.

As concerns this clonotype: At one end, the junction sequence differs from germline, possibly due to a read error. The rearrangement uses TRBV20-1 and TRBJ1-3; D possibly corresponds to TRBD1 (5 bases). The CDR3 covers 13 residues. CDR1 is DFQATT, CDR2 SNEGSKA, per germline (reference sequence). The CDR3, as DNA: TGCAGTGCTAGATCAGGGCCTGGAAACGCCATATATTTT. Translating gives CSARSGPGNAIYF.

This clonotype has a count of ten or more. This chain links TRBV27 with TRBJ2-3; D remains ambiguous. Per the germline V gene, CDR1 is MNHEY and CDR2 is SMNVEV (reference sequence). Trimming shortened V by 6 bases and J by 1 base, and 11 bases separated the two germline ends. The CDR3 extends over 14 amino acids. The CDR3 coding sequence is TGTGCCAGCAGCTCTGTTGGGCGCACAGATACGCAGTATTTT. The encoded protein is CASSSVGRTDTQYF.

Written as DNA, the CDR3 is TGTGCCAGCAGTGAGGTAAACAGGGGGGCTGAAGCTTTCTTT. Translating gives CASSEVNRGAEAFF. The rearrangement uses TRBV2 and TRBJ1-1, with 8 bases matching TRBD1. Per germline, CDR1 SNHLY and CDR2 FYNNEI. The CDR3 sequence is 14 residues long. V shed 3 bases, J shed 6 bases, and the junction held 6 bases outside the gene matches.

This clonotype was seen only a few times. The junction and the germline gene differ at one end; a read error may be behind it. V gene TRBV25-1 combines with J gene TRBJ1-4; 9 nucleotides align to TRBD1. CDR1 is MGHDK and CDR2 is SYGVNS in the germline V gene. The CDR3 covers 15 residues. The CDR3 nucleotides read TGTGCCAGCAGTGAAGTCGGACAGGGGAATGGAAAACTGTTTTTT. It is translated as CASSEVGQGNGKLFF.

This clonotype came up many times. This CDR3 reads CASSLGQGSTTYNEQFF. The DNA of the CDR3 is TGTGCCAGCAGCTTAGGGCAGGGGTCCACAACCTACAATGAGCAGTTCTTC. V is TRBV11-2 and J is TRBJ2-1; possibly TRBD1 for D (6 bases). Germline CDR1 reads SGHAT; CDR2 reads FQNNGV. V lost 1 base and J lost 2, with 15 bases in between. This CDR3 has 17 amino acids. Using reference TRBV11-2 and TRBJ2-1 for the parts outside the CDR3, the full variable domain is EAGVAQSPRYKIIEKRQSVAFWCNPISGHATLYWYQQILGQGPKLLIQFQNNGVVDDSQLPKDRFSAERLKGVDSTLKIQPAKLEDSAVYLCASSLGQGSTTYNEQFFGPGTRLTVL.

This clonotype has a count of ten or more. The V and J genes are TRBV28 and TRBJ2-5; 9 bases agree with TRBD1. CDR3 length equals 14 residues. CDR1 and CDR2 (germline): MDHEN, SYDVKM. J lost 5 bases, V lost 2 bases, and 3 bases had no gene match. CDR3 nucleotide sequence: TGTGCCAGCAGTTTAAACAGGGGGCGGGAGACCCAGTACTTC. Translating gives CASSLNRGRETQYF.

This clonotype occurred many times. The rearrangement links TRBV5-1 to TRBJ1-5; D gene unclear. The V and J ends lost 4 bases and 5 bases respectively, with 13 bases between them. CDR3 length: 14 residues. CDR1 and CDR2 (germline): SGHRS, YFSETQ. CDR3 sequence: CASSPDGRDQPQHF. The DNA for the CDR3 is TGCGCCAGCAGCCCGGACGGGAGAGATCAGCCCCAGCATTTT. Full variable domain (outside the CDR3, taken from reference TRBV5-1 and TRBJ1-5): KAGVTQTPRYLIKTRGQQVTLSCSPISGHRSVSWYQQTPGQGLQFLFEYFSETQRNKGNFPGRFSGRQFSNSRSEMNVSTLELGDSALYLCASSPDGRDQPQHFGDGTRLSIL.

This clonotype has just one count. One end of the junction varies from germline; a read error may be responsible. The chain couples TRBV5-4 to TRBJ2-7; D may be TRBD2 (5 bases). CDR3 length equals 14 residues. Germline V gives CDR1 SGHNT, CDR2 YYREEE (reference sequence). CDR3 DNA: TGTGCCTGCAGCTTGAGGGTTATACCGGCCGAGCAGTACTTC. Translating gives CACSLRVIPAEQYF.